What follows are 2 T cell receptor beta chains derived from one specimen sequenced in a study of T cell clonality in common variable immunodeficiency (dated by TCRdb to the mid-2010s). Overall study outcomes, separate from this receptor: CVID TCRbeta sequences were reported to have fewer deletions and N-nucleotide insertions and to lack highly modified clones with 13 or more V deletions.

No cognate antigen is known for these TCRs. Preparation of the library involved the immunoSEQ multiplex PCR assay. Sourced from immuneACCESS, this table was stored by TCRdb with only in-frame sequences that have V and J called. A share of the clones is absent; for the studies checked, an unresolved V gene accounts for under half, and the remainder has no known explanation. The table notes over 30,000 clones here, none of them singletons. Around 28% of the sample rests with the top ten. Specimen: peripheral blood mononuclear cells. These receptors were collected from a human donor with common variable immunodeficiency.

About this clone itself: The read is 3 residues too short to cover the CDR3 end, so that end is filled in from the germline J gene. The genes are TRBV7-7 and TRBJ2-2; tentative D call: TRBD1 (7 bases). V shed 0 bases and J shed 6 bases, with 11 bases lying between them. The CDR3 runs to 15 residues. Germline V lookup: CDR1 SSHAT, CDR2 FNYEAQ (reference sequence). The CDR3 loop is CASSLAPRGAGELFF. CDR3 bases read: TGTGCCAGCAGCTTAGCGCCCAGGGGGGCCGGGGAG.

This clone was seen at least ten times. The read ends 3 residues early relative to the CDR3; the germline J gene fills the gap. The rearrangement joins TRBV11-2 to TRBJ1-3; 8 positions agree with TRBD1. The germline V gene has CDR1 SGHAT and CDR2 FQNNGV. The CDR3 totals 13 residues. The DNA read from the CDR3 is TGTGCCAGCAGCTACCTGCGACAGGGGAAA. It specifies CASSYLRQGK. The CDR3 as a whole reads CASSYLRQGKIYF.